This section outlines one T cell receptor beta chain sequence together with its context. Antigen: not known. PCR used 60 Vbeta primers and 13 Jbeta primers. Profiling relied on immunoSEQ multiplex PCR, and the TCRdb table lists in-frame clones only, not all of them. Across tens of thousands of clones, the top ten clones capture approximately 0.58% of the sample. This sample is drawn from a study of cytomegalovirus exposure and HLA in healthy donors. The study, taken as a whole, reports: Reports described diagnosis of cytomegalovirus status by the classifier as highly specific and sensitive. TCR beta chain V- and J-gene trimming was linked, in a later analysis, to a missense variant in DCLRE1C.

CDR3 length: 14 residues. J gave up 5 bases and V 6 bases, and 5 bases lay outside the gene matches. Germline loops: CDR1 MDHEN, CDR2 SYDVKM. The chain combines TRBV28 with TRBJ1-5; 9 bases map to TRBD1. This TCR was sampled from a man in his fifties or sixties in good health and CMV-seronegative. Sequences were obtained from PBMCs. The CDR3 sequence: CASSRTGDYQPQHF. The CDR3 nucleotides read TGTGCCAGCAGCCGGACAGGGGATTATCAGCCCCAGCATTTT.